Listed here are 21 T cell receptor beta chains from one sample, sequenced in a study of CD8+ T cells in alopecia areata. After isolation, RNA underwent reverse transcription to generate cDNA as the sequencing template. Profiling relied on immunoSEQ multiplex PCR, and the TCRdb table lists in-frame clones only, not all of them. The sample holds around 5,900 clones, and no clone turns up only once. The time point here: mouse skin 6 weeks after grafting, around onset of hair loss. The material sequenced was skin, taken at week 6. Every receptor here comes from a C3H/HeJ mouse with alopecia areata. This line is of MHC haplotype H2-k.

This clone was picked up a small number of times. Gene and germline names: mouse. The DNA ends 4 residues before the CDR3 does, and the rest of the CDR3 is filled in from the germline J gene. The gene calls are TRBV13-1 and TRBJ2-7; 10 nucleotides match TRBD2. From germline, CDR1 is NSHNY and CDR2 SYGAGN. This CDR3 is built from 14 residues. V lost 5 bases to trimming and J lost 3 bases; unmatched junction nucleotides: 5. The sequenced CDR3 bases are TGTGCCAGCAGAGAGGGACTGGGGAGCTAT. Translated: CASREGLGSY. From start to end, the CDR3 is CASREGLGSYEQYF.

This clone occurred many times. All gene names here are mouse names. The missing CDR3 end, 4 residues past where the read stops, is filled in from the germline J gene. The rearrangement joins TRBV1 to TRBJ2-7, with a possible D match to TRBD1 (6 bases). The ends were cut back, 3 bases at V and 0 bases at J, with 12 bases in the middle. The CDR3 runs to 15 residues. CDR1 is NSQYPW, CDR2 LRSPGD, per germline (reference sequence). The CDR3 spells CTCSASGTNSYEQYF. The CDR3 DNA, read in part, is TGCACCTGCAGTGCCTCCGGGACAAACTCCTAT.

Comment on this clone: Germline and genes here are mouse. The read stops 4 residues short of the end of the CDR3; the missing end is completed from the germline J gene. This sequence joins TRBV5 and TRBJ2-3; D is possibly TRBD2 (6 bases). The length of the CDR3 is 16 residues. The V and J ends lost 1 base and 4 bases respectively, with 15 bases between them. The germline V gene has CDR1 LGHNA and CDR2 YNLKQL (reference sequence). CDR3 DNA (partial): TGTGCCAGCAGCCAAGTGTATGGGGGAGAGACAGAA. Translated, it gives CASSQVYGGETE. The entire CDR3 reads CASSQVYGGETETLYF.

This clone is categorized as medium-sized. Here the gene names and germline are mouse. Read data end 4 residues before the CDR3 end; the end is taken from the germline J gene. This chain links TRBV17 with TRBJ2-2; D is perhaps TRBD1 (5 bases). The CDR3 has 14 amino acids. The V and J ends lost 6 bases and 1 base respectively, with 9 bases between them. The germline V gene encodes CDR1 MNHDT and CDR2 YYDKIL. Here the CDR3 reads CASRRTQNTGQLYF. The CDR3 DNA, read in part, is TGTGCTAGCAGGAGGACACAAAACACCGGG.

The sample holds many counts of this clone. Genes and germline are mouse. The CDR3 end lies 4 residues beyond the end of the read and is filled in from the germline J gene. The chain recombines TRBV13-1 with TRBJ2-4; D is unresolved. There are 13 residues in the CDR3. V gave up 0 bases and J gave up 0 bases, with 2 bases separating them. Germline loops: CDR1 NSHNY, CDR2 SYGAGN. CDR3 residues: CASSDASQNTLYF. Incomplete CDR3 DNA: TGTGCCAGCAGTGATGCTAGTCAAAAC.

In the case of this clone: Genes here carry mouse names. The part of the CDR3 DNA that was read is TGTGCCAGCAGTATACGCCAGGGCTTTAATTCGCCC. Amino acids: CASSIRQGFNSP. The complete CDR3 sequence is CASSIRQGFNSPLYF. The V gene is TRBV19, the J gene TRBJ1-6; D is possibly TRBD1 (5 bases). Sequencing ends 3 residues short of the CDR3 end; the germline J gene provides the rest. TRBJ1-6 is an ORF; its function is uncertain. With 1 base removed from V and 6 bases from J, the gap between germline ends came to 11 bases. This CDR3 contains 15 residues. The germline V gene encodes CDR1 FNHDT and CDR2 SITEND (reference sequence).

In this sample, this clone turned up many times. Here the gene names and germline are mouse. Read data end 4 residues before the CDR3 end; the end is taken from the germline J gene. The rearrangement uses TRBV16 and TRBJ2-5; TRBD2 aligns across 11 bases. The CDR3 has 15 residues. CDR1 is SGHSA and CDR2 is FRNQAP in the germline V gene. This CDR3 reads CASSLGLGVRDTQYF. The part of the CDR3 DNA that was read is TGTGCAAGCAGCTTGGGACTGGGGGTTCGGGAC.

With regard to this clone: Any gene name here is a mouse gene name. The DNA read from the CDR3 is TGTGCCTGGAGTCTGGGACTGGGGGGAGGGGAC. Translating gives CAWSLGLGGGD. In full, the CDR3 is CAWSLGLGGGDTQYF. V and J are TRBV31 and TRBJ2-5; TRBD2 matches 12 bases. The read gets to within 4 residues of the CDR3 end, and the germline J gene fills in the rest. The CDR3 runs 15 residues. The germline gives CDR1 GKSSPN, CDR2 SITVG.

This clone was picked up a small number of times. Gene and germline names: mouse. The read finishes 4 residues shy of the CDR3 end, and the germline J gene is used to complete it. The V call is TRBV5, the J call TRBJ2-2, with 7 bases aligning to TRBD1. V shed 4 bases and J 2 bases; nucleotides not matched to a gene: 1. The CDR3 is 14 amino acids. CDR1 and CDR2 (germline): LGHNA, YNLKQL (reference sequence). CDR3 in amino acids: CASSPTGNTGQLYF. The covered CDR3 bases are TGTGCCAGCAGCCCGACAGGGAACACCGGG.

Details on this clone: Genes here carry mouse names. The DNA ends 4 residues before the CDR3 does, and the rest of the CDR3 is filled in from the germline J gene. This chain uses TRBV29 with TRBJ2-7, with 9 bases aligning to TRBD2. The length of the CDR3 is 13 residues. Germline CDR1 and CDR2: MSHET and SYDVDS. The V and J ends lost 6 bases and 2 bases, in that order; junction bases with no gene match: 2. The sequenced part of the CDR3 DNA is TGTGCTAGCAGAAGACTGGGGGCCTAT. Translation gives CASRRLGAY. The full-length CDR3 reads as CASRRLGAYEQYF.

This clone has more than one count but fewer than ten. Any gene name here is a mouse gene name. The CDR3 is cut off 4 residues early in the read; its end comes from the germline J gene. This chain uses TRBV31 with TRBJ2-5, with 12 bases that match TRBD2. This CDR3 is built from 16 residues. Germline V gives CDR1 GKSSPN, CDR2 SITVG. J was trimmed by 0 bases and V by 1 base; bases with no gene match: 2. CDR3 residues: CAWSHGTGGNQDTQYF. The sequenced part of the CDR3 DNA is TGTGCCTGGAGTCACGGGACTGGGGGGAACCAAGAC.

On this clone itself: The germline and genes are mouse ones. The read comes to an end 4 residues before the CDR3 does, leaving the germline J gene to fill in the end. The chain is built from TRBV5 and TRBJ2-5; D possibly corresponds to TRBD2 (6 bases). This CDR3 contains 15 residues. Trimming cost V 0 bases and J 3 bases, with 10 bases left between them. Germline values: CDR1 LGHNA, CDR2 YNLKQL (reference sequence). The sequenced part of the CDR3 DNA is TGTGCCAGCAGCCAAGATCCCCTGGGGCAAGAC. The encoded protein is CASSQDPLGQD. The whole CDR3 sequence reads CASSQDPLGQDTQYF.

This clone was seen at least ten times. The listed genes are named as in mouse. Read sequence stops 4 residues before the CDR3 end, and the germline J gene provides the missing end. The chain is built from TRBV19 and TRBJ2-3; 7 bases line up with TRBD1. Germline-derived CDR1 and CDR2 are FNHDT and SITEND (reference sequence). CDR3 size: 14 residues. V trimming: 3 bases; J trimming: 0 bases; junction bases outside the gene matches: 1. Here the CDR3 reads CASSRDSSAETLYF. The CDR3 bases that were read are TGTGCCAGCAGTAGGGACAGTAGTGCAGAA.

This clone was detected only a few times. A far larger clone is one base from this, pointing to a likely read error. Mouse gene names apply. The sequenced fragment ends 4 residues before the CDR3 boundary, so the rest is inferred from the germline J gene. V is TRBV19 and J is TRBJ1-2, with D possibly matching TRBD1 (6 bases). V was cut by 5 bases and J by 2 bases, with 10 bases left in between. CDR3 size: 13 residues. Germline CDR1 is FNHDT and CDR2 is SITEND (reference sequence). CDR3 protein: CASSGTGNSDYTF. The CDR3 bases that were read are TGTGCCAGCAGCGGTACAGGGAACTCC.

A word on this clone: Mouse gene names apply. The CDR3 is cut off 4 residues early in the read; its end comes from the germline J gene. The chain carries TRBV16 and TRBJ1-2, with a weak D call TRBD1 (6 bases). The V and J ends lost 3 bases and 4 bases respectively, with 12 bases between them. The CDR3 covers 14 residues. CDR1 is SGHSA, CDR2 FRNQAP, per germline. The CDR3 bases that were read are TGTGCAAGCAGCTTGACGGGAGGGGGCTCC. Translation gives CASSLTGGGS. The whole CDR3 sequence is CASSLTGGGSDYTF.

As regards this clone: Genes and germline come from the mouse. The sequenced fragment ends 4 residues before the CDR3 boundary, so the rest is inferred from the germline J gene. The chain couples TRBV17 to TRBJ2-5, with D perhaps TRBD2 (6 bases). The length of the CDR3 is 15 residues. CDR1 and CDR2 from the germline V gene are MNHDT and YYDKIL. Deletions cut 1 base from V and 0 bases from J, with 8 bases between. CDR3 in amino acids: CASSRGGVNQDTQYF. CDR3 DNA, as far as it was read: TGTGCTAGCAGTAGAGGGGGGGTTAACCAAGAC.

This clone was picked up a small number of times. Here the gene names and germline are mouse. The observed sequence ends 4 residues before the CDR3 terminus, with the missing tail filled in from the germline J gene. The chain is built from TRBV31 and TRBJ2-1, with 8 bases matching TRBD2. V shed 0 bases, J shed 1 base, and the junction held 5 bases outside the gene matches. Germline CDR1 reads GKSSPN; CDR2 reads SITVG. The CDR3 spans 16 residues. CDR3 bases read: TGTGCCTGGAGTCTAGAGAACTGGGGGAACTATGCT. Protein product: CAWSLENWGNYA. From start to end, the CDR3 is CAWSLENWGNYAEQFF.

This clone was picked up many times. The gene names given are mouse names. The CDR3 is cut off 3 residues early in the read; its end comes from the germline J gene. The chain joins TRBV13-1 to TRBJ1-6; 9 bases match TRBD1. TRBJ1-6 is designated an ORF whose function remains uncertain. CDR3 length: 16 residues. The germline V gene encodes CDR1 NSHNY and CDR2 SYGAGN. Trimming at V came to 3 bases and at J to 2 bases, leaving 3 bases not matched to a gene. Partial CDR3 DNA: TGTGCCAGCAGTGGAGGACAGGGGCCCTATAATTCGCCC. Its translation: CASSGGQGPYNSP. The full CDR3 protein is CASSGGQGPYNSPLYF.

This clone has at least ten counts. Genes and germline come from the mouse. The CDR3 extends 4 residues past the end of the read, so its final part is completed from the germline J gene. The chain carries TRBV1 and TRBJ1-1; TRBD1 matches at 7 bases. Trimming cost V 6 bases and J 3 bases; bases outside gene matches: 7. CDR1 and CDR2 (germline): NSQYPW, LRSPGD (reference sequence). This CDR3 has 14 amino acids. The CDR3: CTCRRQGGDTEVFF. The sequenced part of the CDR3 DNA is TGCACCTGCAGAAGACAGGGAGGAGACACA.

This clone came up many times. The genes are named according to mouse. The read terminates 4 residues ahead of where the CDR3 ends, so the germline J gene completes it. The chain uses TRBV19 and TRBJ1-2, with a tentative D call TRBD1 (6 bases). Germline V gene data show CDR1 as FNHDT and CDR2 as SITEND (reference sequence). The CDR3 has 15 amino acids. The V and J ends lost 3 bases and 0 bases respectively, with 12 bases between them. The CDR3 bases that were read are TGTGCCAGCAGTAGTTTCCGACAGGCAAACTCC. Translated: CASSSFRQANS. From start to end, the CDR3 is CASSSFRQANSDYTF.

This clone showed up just a few times. The genes are named according to mouse. The read terminates 4 residues before the CDR3 end, so the remaining end is supplied by the germline J gene. This chain uses TRBV31 with TRBJ2-1; TRBD2 matches at 10 bases. The CDR3 totals 15 residues. V shed 0 bases and J 3 bases; nucleotides not matched to a gene: 2. The germline V gene has CDR1 GKSSPN and CDR2 SITVG. The CDR3 is CAWSLRDWGYAEQFF. Partial CDR3 DNA: TGTGCCTGGAGTCTAAGGGACTGGGGCTATGCT.